This entry concerns a single TCR beta chain. Its cognate antigen is unknown. This sample was included in a study of T cells in Graves' hyperthyroidism and ophthalmopathy. General study results and limits: A 13 V-J model separated ophthalmopathy from stable hyperthyroidism.

CDR1 and CDR2 from the germline V gene are DFQATT and SNEGSKA (reference sequence). The CDR3 sequence is 16 residues long. The J segment lost 4 bases and the V segment lost 0 bases, leaving 11 bases of the junction unmatched. From RNA transcripts, TCR beta CDR3 regions were amplified. TCR CDR3 regions were first amplified by RT-PCR with HTBI primers. TCRdb used MiXCR to reprocess the multiplex PCR reads, holding one entry per CDR3 protein. The repertoire includes approximately 400,000 distinct CDR3 sequences, approximately 15% of them detected once, and around 14% sits in the top ten. Newly diagnosed patients aged 18 to 65 had hyperthyroidism of under 2 months' duration. Patients showing uncontrolled infection, other autoimmune disease, pregnancy or lactation were ineligible. For the diagnoses, clinical symptoms, serum thyroxine and TRAb, thyroid ultrasound and orbital computed tomography were used.

The material sequenced was blood. The V call is TRBV20-1, the J call TRBJ2-7; 8 bases match TRBD2. This TCR derives from a woman between 18 and 29 years old with Graves' hyperthyroidism. The CDR3 is CSARDSRTSSSYEQYF. The CDR3 DNA reads as TGCAGTGCTAGAGATTCTCGGACTAGCAGTTCGTACGAGCAGTACTTC.